This T cell receptor (beta chain) derives from a study of response to subunit inactivated influenza vaccine. This clonotype occurred a few times. Its cognate antigen is unknown. Via MiXCR, TCRdb re-called the RT-PCR reads, giving one row per CDR3 protein. The sample consists of 290,000 or so distinct CDR3 sequences, around 22% of them appearing once. Per germline, CDR1 DFQATT and CDR2 SNEGSKA (reference sequence). V dropped 3 bases and J dropped 2; count of bases not matched to a gene: 21. The CDR3 runs to 20 residues. Whole-study results and caveats: That few new T cells are recruited by each seasonal influenza vaccination was the authors' suggestion.

The chain is built from TRBV20-1 and TRBJ2-3, with TRBD2 matching 9 bases. This clonotype originated in a man aged 50 to 69 who received an inactivated influenza vaccine. The specimen was PBMCs from blood, collected about 20 months after vaccination. The CDR3 loop is CSASNIGGGLAGFFTDTQYF. CDR3 nucleotides: TGCAGTGCTAGTAACATAGGAGGCGGGCTAGCGGGATTTTTCACAGATACGCAGTATTTT.